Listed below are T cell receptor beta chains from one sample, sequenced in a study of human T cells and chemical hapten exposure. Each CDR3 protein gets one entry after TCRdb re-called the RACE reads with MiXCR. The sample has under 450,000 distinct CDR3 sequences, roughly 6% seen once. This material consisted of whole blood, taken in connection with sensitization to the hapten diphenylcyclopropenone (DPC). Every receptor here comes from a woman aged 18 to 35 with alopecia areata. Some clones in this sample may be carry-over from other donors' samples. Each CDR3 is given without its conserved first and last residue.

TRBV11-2,ASSLLRGTYAQY
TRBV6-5,ASSRTSGGGDTQY
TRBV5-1,ASSFQGGEDGYT
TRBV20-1,SAFTGGRYNSPLH
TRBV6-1,ASSEFEAAGTQY
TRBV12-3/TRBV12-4,ASSPDSQYGYT
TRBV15,ATSRRTENQPQH
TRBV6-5,ASSRSNVLT
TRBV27,ASSLFFGQLTYEQY
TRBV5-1,ASRQGYGDNEQF
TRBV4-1,ASSRDRAGGEKLF
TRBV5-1,ASSRDGEYGYT
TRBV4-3,ASSQVTYNSPLH
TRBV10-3,AISGASTDTQY
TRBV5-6,ASSWDLGARGYT
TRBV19,ASSISGTGTYGYT
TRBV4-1,ASHRTPNSPLH
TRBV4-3,ASSQMRTSGTDTQY
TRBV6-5,ASSPGTVPTNEKLF
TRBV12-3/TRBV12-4,ASRKWGAQPQH
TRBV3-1,ASSQVESEQY
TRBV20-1,SARGTGSSYNSPLH
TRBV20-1,SARSGTGAYEQY
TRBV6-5,ASRAWTATDEQY
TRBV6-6,ASSRRGSDYGYT
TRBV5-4,ASRSYRDTEYGYT